This is a list of T cell receptor beta chains from one sample in a study of a mutant IDH1 vaccine in newly diagnosed glioma. Repertoires were generated with immunoSEQ multiplex PCR, while TCRdb's copy carries only in-frame clones and drops some. This table has 50,000 to 70,000 clones, 84% appearing once. The antigens of these receptors remain unknown. Sequencing was performed on PBMCs, taken from a glioma patient whose treatment included an IDH1 peptide vaccine. The source is a man between 18 and 29 years old with glioma. Both conserved end residues are part of each CDR3. Fields, in order: clone size, V gene, J gene, D gene, CDR3 protein, CDR3 DNA. The D gene is left open where the match is weak. Size values are once, few and many counts, or a class for expanded clones, and some rows have none.

.	TRBV7-3	TRBJ2-1	.	CASSLRRGDEQFF	TGTGCCAGCAGCTTAAGGAGAGGCGATGAGCAGTTCTTC
.	TRBV28	TRBJ1-3	.	CASTSGGSMRGNTIYF	TGTGCCAGCACTTCCGGAGGGTCAATGAGGGGAAACACCATATATTTT
.	TRBV29-1	TRBJ1-4	.	CSVGGPGGKLFF	TGCAGCGTGGGCGGGCCGGGAGGAAAACTGTTTTTT
.	TRBV11-2	TRBJ1-1	.	CASSRRRATEAFF	TGTGCCAGCAGCCGCAGGAGAGCCACTGAAGCTTTCTTT
once	TRBV7-2	TRBJ2-1	.	CASSLGPLDEQFF	TGTGCCAGCAGCTTAGGGCCCCTGGACGAGCAGTTCTTC
.	TRBV19	TRBJ1-2	.	CASSDPSGGYGYTF	TGTGCCAGTAGTGATCCTTCAGGAGGCTATGGCTACACCTTC
.	TRBV28	TRBJ1-2	.	CASSLNNYGYTF	TGTGCCAGCAGTTTAAATAACTATGGCTACACCTTC
.	TRBV7-6	TRBJ1-2	.	CASSLAGNYGYTF	TGTGCCAGCAGCTTAGCAGGGAACTATGGCTACACCTTC
.	TRBV6-6	TRBJ2-2	.	CASSYQGTTGELFF	TGTGCCAGCAGTTACCAGGGGACCACCGGGGAGCTGTTTTTT
.	TRBV5-5	TRBJ1-2	.	CASSLQVPTF	TGTGCCAGCAGCTTACAGGTTCCCACCTTC
.	TRBV7-6	TRBJ2-7	TRBD1	CASSLAGQGHEQYF	TGTGCCAGCAGCTTAGCGGGACAGGGCCACGAGCAGTACTTC
.	TRBV5-1	TRBJ1-5	.	CASSLGGSNQPQHF	TGCGCCAGCAGCTTGGGGGGAAGCAATCAGCCCCAGCATTTT